This T cell receptor (beta chain) was retrieved from a study of T-cell memory formation after mild COVID-19. Overall study results and limits: Cross-reactive memory apparently joined, as some responding clones appeared in pre-infection memory.

V dropped 5 bases and J dropped 0; count of bases not matched to a gene: 5. The CDR3 runs to 16 residues. Germline V CDR1 and CDR2: SGHVS, FNYEAQ. This clonotype was picked up a small number of times. Its target is unknown. From 5'RACE with constant-segment primers came TCR alpha and TCR beta cDNA libraries that carried sample barcodes and UMIs. MiXCR, run by TCRdb on the 5' RACE reads, gives a single entry per CDR3 protein. The table has fewer than 95,000 distinct CDR3 sequences, about 15% seen once. This rearrangement joins TRBV7-6 to TRBJ2-2; 8 bases fit TRBD1. The sample comprised PBMCs or a T cell subset sorted from them (not recorded which). This clonotype originated in a man aged 18 to 35 who had mild COVID-19 (a few samples of this study predate the infection). Cell type and time point are not known. CDR3 sequence reads: CASSHWTGTNTGELFF. The CDR3 bases are TGTGCCAGCAGCCACTGGACAGGGACGAACACCGGGGAGCTGTTTTTT.